What follows are 26 T cell receptor beta chains derived from one specimen sequenced in a study of shared clonotypes between healthy human individuals. Only in-frame clones appear in the TCRdb table, and some are missing; sequencing was by immunoSEQ multiplex PCR. The repertoire has some 980,000 clones, approximately 80% of them found once; the top ten carry about 1.5%. The sequenced material came from memory CD4+ T cells sorted from blood. Subset of the sample: CD45RA-negative fraction. All receptors come from a man between 18 and 29 years old in good health.

V and J are TRBV27 and TRBJ2-7; no clear D gene. Germline CDR1 MNHEY, CDR2 SMNVEV (reference sequence). The ends were cut back, 7 bases at V and 6 bases at J, with 13 bases in the middle. The length of the CDR3 is 12 residues. CDR3 in amino acids: CASTRASGEQYF. The CDR3 nucleotides are TGTGCCAGCACCCGCGCCAGTGGCGAGCAGTACTTC.

This sequence joins TRBV19 and TRBJ1-2; D is uncertain. Trimming shortened V by 6 bases and J by 5 bases, and 10 bases separated the two germline ends. The CDR3 loop spans 12 amino acids. Germline loops: CDR1 LNHDA, CDR2 SQIVND (reference sequence). The CDR3 spells CASRMGLYGYTF. Written as DNA, the CDR3 is TGTGCCAGTAGAATGGGATTGTATGGCTACACCTTC. Based on the CDR3 plus reference TRBV19 and TRBJ1-2, the full variable domain is DGGITQSPKYLFRKEGQNVTLSCEQNLNHDAMYWYRQDPGQGLRLIYYSQIVNDFQKGDIAEGYSVSREKKESFPLTVTSAQKNPTAFYLCASRMGLYGYTFGSGTRLTVV.

This clone turned up a few times. V and J are TRBV21-1 and TRBJ2-7; the tabulated D call, TRBD1, remains unverified against the DNA. TRBV21-1 is classified as a pseudogene. The CDR3 loop spans 15 amino acids. CDR3 region: CASSPSGTGPYEQYF. For the CDR3, the DNA is TGTGCCAGCAGTCCCTCCGGGACAGGGCCCTACGAGCAGTACTTC.

This clone was detected a few times. CDR3 DNA sequence: TGCGCCAGCAGGCGGCAAATAGATGGAGCCTCCTACGAGCAGTACTTC. This sequence encodes CASRRQIDGASYEQYF. The chain couples TRBV5-1 to TRBJ2-7; D ambiguous. Trimming pared 5 bases from V and 0 bases from J, leaving 18 bases between. Germline loops: CDR1 SGHRS, CDR2 YFSETQ. The CDR3 loop spans 16 amino acids.

The chain combines TRBV11-3 with TRBJ2-1, with TRBD2 identical over 10 bases. The germline V gene encodes CDR1 SGHNT and CDR2 YENEEA. This CDR3 has 15 residues. Trimming cost V 5 bases and J 4 bases; bases outside gene matches: 5. The CDR3 region has the DNA TGTGCCAGCAGCCCTAGCGGGGGTCCATACAATGAGCAGTTCTTC. This translates into CASSPSGGPYNEQFF.

This clone was picked up one time. V is TRBV11-2 and J is TRBJ1-6; D may be TRBD1 (5 bases). V lost 4 bases to trimming and J lost 10 bases, with 20 bases between them. Germline V lookup: CDR1 SGHAT, CDR2 FQNNGV. The CDR3 covers 16 residues. This CDR3 is CASSSVGDLQFSPLHF. DNA for the CDR3: TGTGCCAGCAGCTCCGTCGGGGACTTGCAATTCTCACCCCTCCACTTT.

Points on this clone: Additional DNA sequences in this sample encode the identical CDR3. J is TRBJ1-1 and V is TRBV29-1; the D is unclear. Deletions cut 6 bases from V and 3 bases from J, with 5 bases between. In germline, CDR1 is SQVTM, CDR2 ANQGSEA. CDR3 length: 10 residues. CDR3 sequence reads: CSVRDTEAFF. Written as DNA, the CDR3 is TGCAGCGTCCGGGACACTGAAGCTTTCTTT.

The chain employs TRBV10-3 and TRBJ2-2; TRBD1 matches at 7 bases. This CDR3 comprises 15 residues. CDR1 ENHRY and CDR2 SYGVKD come from the germline V gene. V dropped 5 bases and J dropped 1; count of bases not matched to a gene: 4. CDR3 nucleotides: TGTGCCATCAGTAGGGGACAGATGAACACCGGGGAGCTGTTTTTT. Protein: CAISRGQMNTGELFF.

Concerning this clone: This sample also contains other DNA sequences that code for the same CDR3. The chain is built from TRBV19 and TRBJ1-1; D unclear. The CDR3 loop spans 13 amino acids. The V and J ends lost 6 bases and 1 base respectively, with 9 bases between them. The germline gives CDR1 LNHDA, CDR2 SQIVND (reference sequence). The CDR3 loop reads CASRTSKNTEAFF. In DNA form, the CDR3 reads TGTGCCAGTAGGACCAGTAAGAACACTGAAGCTTTCTTT.

Only a few counts were recorded for this clone. The CDR3 reads CASSIRQKEDGYTF. The CDR3 DNA follows: TGTGCCAGTAGTATAAGGCAGAAGGAGGATGGCTACACCTTC. This chain joins TRBV19 and TRBJ1-2; D gene ambiguous. The CDR3 extends over 14 amino acids. Trimming left V 2 bases short and J 6 bases short, with 13 bases between. CDR1 is LNHDA, CDR2 SQIVND, per germline (reference sequence).

Worth noting for this clone: This may stem from a read error, because a much larger clone lies one nucleotide away. This sample includes further DNA sequences coding for the same CDR3. V gene TRBV5-1 combines with J gene TRBJ2-5; D unclear. This CDR3 spans 11 amino acids. Germline V CDR1 and CDR2: SGHRS, YFSETQ. With 3 bases removed from V and 2 bases from J, the gap between germline ends came to 2 bases. The CDR3 sequence: CASSSQETQYF. The CDR3 DNA sequence: TGCGCCAGCAGCTCTCAAGAGACCCAGTACTTC.

A few counts support this clone. V usage is TRBV7-6 and J usage is TRBJ2-7; D is uncertain. Trimming removed 4 bases from V and 3 bases from J, with 4 bases in between. Germline-derived CDR1 and CDR2 are SGHVS and FNYEAQ. This CDR3 has 11 amino acids. This chain's CDR3 is CASSSDYEQYF. The CDR3 nucleotides read TGTGCCAGCAGCTCCGACTACGAGCAGTACTTC.

The sample holds a few counts of this clone. The rearrangement links TRBV5-1 to TRBJ1-2, with TRBD1 identical over 8 bases. The V gene's germline CDR1 is SGHRS and CDR2 YFSETQ. Losses at the gene ends were 4 bases for V and 8 bases for J; bases not matched to a gene: 7. The CDR3 has 13 amino acids. CDR3 bases: TGCGCCAGCAGCGGACAGGGTGTAGAGGGCTACACCTTC. Its protein is CASSGQGVEGYTF.

This rearrangement joins TRBV5-1 to TRBJ2-7; 7 bases align to TRBD1. The V and J ends lost 0 bases and 2 bases, in that order; junction bases with no gene match: 11. The CDR3 totals 17 residues. Germline V gives CDR1 SGHRS, CDR2 YFSETQ. The CDR3 region is CASSLALGGFDPYEQYF. DNA of the CDR3: TGCGCCAGCAGCTTGGCTTTAGGGGGCTTCGACCCCTACGAGCAGTACTTC.

The chain couples TRBV6-5 to TRBJ2-2; no clear D gene. This CDR3 spans 14 amino acids. Germline assignment: CDR1 MNHEY and CDR2 SVGAGI. V lost 6 bases and J lost 4, with 12 bases in between. CDR3 loop: CASRSDVFTGELFF. As DNA, the CDR3 is TGTGCCAGCAGGTCGGACGTCTTCACCGGGGAGCTGTTTTTT.

There are a few counts of this clone. The chain carries TRBV5-6 and TRBJ2-2; D unclear. The germline CDR1 and CDR2 sequences are SGHDT and YYEEEE. V shed 4 bases and J shed 4 bases, with 5 bases lying between them. The CDR3 consists of 12 residues. The CDR3 nucleotides read TGTGCCAGCAGCCGTGCCACCGGGGAGCTGTTTTTT. This gives the protein CASSRATGELFF.

J is TRBJ1-3 and V is TRBV4-1; tentative D call: TRBD1 (6 bases). The CDR3 consists of 17 residues. Trimming removed 1 base from V and 0 bases from J, with 13 bases in between. Per germline, CDR1 MGHRA and CDR2 YSYEKL. DNA of the CDR3: TGCGCCAGCAGCCAAGTCGGCAGGGGACCCTCTGGAAACACCATATATTTT. It codes for CASSQVGRGPSGNTIYF.

The rearrangement joins TRBV30 to TRBJ1-5; no clear D. Germline loops: CDR1 GTSNPN, CDR2 SVGIG (reference sequence). The CDR3 runs 14 residues. Trimming cost V 1 base and J 3 bases, with 10 bases left between them. For the CDR3, the DNA is TGTGCCTGGAGTGCCGCAATGTTCAATCAGCCCCAGCATTTT. This encodes CAWSAAMFNQPQHF.

The genes are TRBV5-1 and TRBJ2-7, with no clear D. Trimming removed 4 bases at V and 0 bases at J, with 14 bases between. The CDR3 is made up of 15 amino acids. In germline, CDR1 is SGHRS, CDR2 YFSETQ. The DNA for the CDR3 is TGCGCCAGCAGCCTGCAGGAGAACCTCTCCTACGAGCAGTACTTC. It is translated as CASSLQENLSYEQYF.

The chain joins TRBV5-6 to TRBJ2-3; 11 nucleotides line up with TRBD2. The germline CDR1 and CDR2 sequences are SGHDT and YYEEEE. The trim removed 0 bases at V and 4 bases at J, leaving 7 bases unmatched. This CDR3 is built from 17 residues. Here the CDR3 DNA reads TGTGCCAGCAGCTTGGCCCTAGCGGGAGGTCGGGCAGATACGCAGTATTTT. Its translation is CASSLALAGGRADTQYF.

The chain joins TRBV4-1 to TRBJ2-7; 9 nucleotides line up with TRBD1. The germline V gene has CDR1 MGHRA and CDR2 YSYEKL. CDR3 length: 17 amino acids. Trimming removed 1 base from V and 0 bases from J; junction bases left unmatched: 7. Here the CDR3 reads CASSQVYGQGSSYEQYF. The CDR3, as DNA: TGCGCCAGCAGCCAAGTCTACGGACAGGGGAGCTCCTACGAGCAGTACTTC.

The V and J genes are TRBV10-3 and TRBJ2-5, with TRBD1 matching over 9 bases. With 11 bases clipped from V and 2 bases from J, the junction kept 9 bases outside the gene matches. The germline V gene encodes CDR1 ENHRY and CDR2 SYGVKD. The CDR3 totals 14 residues. Written as DNA, the CDR3 is TGTGCCTCCCGGCCGGGGACAGGGCAAGAGACCCAGTACTTC. This gives the protein CASRPGTGQETQYF.

The chain links TRBV7-2 to TRBJ1-6; 9 nucleotides line up with TRBD1. CDR1 is SGHTA, CDR2 FQGNSA, per germline. With 4 bases clipped from V and 10 bases from J, the junction kept 5 bases outside the gene matches. The CDR3 has 14 amino acids. The CDR3 sequence: CASSYRDRDSPLHF. The CDR3 DNA is TGTGCCAGCAGCTACCGGGACAGGGACTCACCCCTCCACTTT.

The chain couples TRBV2 to TRBJ1-5; TRBD1 agrees at 8 bases. CDR3 length: 14 amino acids. V lost 5 bases, J lost 4 bases, and 4 bases stayed unmatched. Germline CDR1 is SNHLY and CDR2 is FYNNEI. The CDR3 reads CASSRDRLNQPQHF. In nucleotides, the CDR3 is TGTGCCAGCAGTAGGGACAGGTTGAATCAGCCCCAGCATTTT.

The chain combines TRBV6-5 with TRBJ1-2, with a weak D call TRBD1 (6 bases). This CDR3 is built from 13 residues. Germline-derived CDR1 and CDR2 are MNHEY and SVGAGI. V was cut by 9 bases and J by 8 bases, with 19 bases left in between. CDR3 protein: CASAQGQGHGYTF. In DNA form, the CDR3 reads TGTGCCAGTGCCCAGGGACAAGGCCACGGCTACACCTTC.

V gene TRBV7-2 combines with J gene TRBJ2-7, with 10 bases identical to TRBD2. Germline loops: CDR1 SGHTA, CDR2 FQGNSA. The CDR3 length is 19 residues. With V trimmed by 0 bases and J by 1 base, 12 bases remained unmatched. The CDR3 DNA follows: TGTGCCAGCAGCTTAGCGCTAGGACTAGCGGAACCAAGGTCCTACGAGCAGTACTTC. This translates into CASSLALGLAEPRSYEQYF.